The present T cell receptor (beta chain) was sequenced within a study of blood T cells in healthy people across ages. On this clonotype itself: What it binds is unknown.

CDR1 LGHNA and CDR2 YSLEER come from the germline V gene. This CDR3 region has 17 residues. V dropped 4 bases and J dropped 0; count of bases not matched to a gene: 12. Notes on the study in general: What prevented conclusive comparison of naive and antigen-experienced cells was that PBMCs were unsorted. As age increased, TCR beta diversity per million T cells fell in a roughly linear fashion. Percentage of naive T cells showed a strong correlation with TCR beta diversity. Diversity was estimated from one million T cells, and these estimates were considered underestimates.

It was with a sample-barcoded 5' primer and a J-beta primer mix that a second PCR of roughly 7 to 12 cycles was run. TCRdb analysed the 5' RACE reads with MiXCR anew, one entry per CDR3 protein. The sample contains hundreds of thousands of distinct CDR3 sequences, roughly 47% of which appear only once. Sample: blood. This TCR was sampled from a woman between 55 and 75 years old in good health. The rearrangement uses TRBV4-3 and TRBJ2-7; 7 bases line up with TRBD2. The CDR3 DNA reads TGCGCCAGCAGCCTCGGGGCGCCCGGGGGGAGCTCCTACGAGCAGTACTTC. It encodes CASSLGAPGGSSYEQYF.